Listed here is a single T cell receptor beta chain. An end of the junction differs from the germline gene, which may be a read error. The data originate from a study of yellow fever vaccine responses in identical twins. CDR1 is LNHNV, CDR2 YYDKDF, per germline (reference sequence). The CDR3 length is 16 residues. TCRdb analysed the RT-PCR reads with MiXCR anew, one entry per CDR3 protein. The repertoire holds tens of thousands of distinct CDR3 sequences, more than 50% seen once, with 4.5% in the top ten. The V call is TRBV15, the J call TRBJ1-5, with D maybe TRBD1 (5 bases). The sample here was T cells from blood (PBMCs), unsorted or a sorted subset (not recorded which), taken before or after yellow fever vaccination (not recorded which). The TCR sequence derives from a woman between 18 and 30 years old who received the yellow fever vaccine. Here the CDR3 DNA reads TGTGCCACCAGCAGAGGCTGGGACTCTAGCACTCAGCCCCAGCATTTT. Amino acid sequence: CATSRGWDSSTQPQHF.